This T cell receptor beta chain was obtained from a study of blood T cell repertoires in COVID-19. Allocation to cohorts depended on clinical history reported by the participants. V shed 4 bases, J shed 0 bases, and the junction held 11 bases outside the gene matches. The V gene's germline CDR1 is SEHNR and CDR2 FQNEAQ (reference sequence). CDR3 length equals 18 residues. The table came from immunoSEQ multiplex PCR; TCRdb's copy has only in-frame clones and leaves some out. This sample has 130,000 to 150,000 clones, with around 85% found just once. V and J are TRBV7-9 and TRBJ2-2; the match to TRBD2 covers 7 bases. Input material: PBMCs or T cells enriched from blood (not recorded which). This sequence was found in a man aged 50 to 59 who had recovered from COVID-19. CDR3 sequence: CASSWGGRLDANTGELFF. The CDR3 coding sequence is TGTGCCAGCAGCTGGGGGGGACGGTTAGACGCGAACACCGGGGAGCTGTTTTTT.